The 17 T cell receptor beta chains given below trace back to one sample, sequenced in a study of cytomegalovirus exposure and HLA in healthy donors. The PCR had 60 Vbeta and 13 Jbeta primers. Sequenced by immunoSEQ multiplex PCR; TCRdb stores in-frame clones only, minus some. The sample has over 200,000 clones, approximately 84% seen once; the top ten hold around 0.57%. The sequenced sample consisted of PBMCs. The receptor source for this set is a woman aged 40-49 years in good health and CMV-seronegative.

The chain carries TRBV30 and TRBJ2-5; no reliable D call. Germline V gene data show CDR1 as GTSNPN and CDR2 as SVGIG (reference sequence). This CDR3 comprises 13 residues. Trimming shortened V by 2 bases and J by 2 bases, and 9 bases separated the two germline ends. CDR3 sequence (DNA): TGTGCCTGGAGTACCCAGGCGCAAGAGACCCAGTACTTC. Amino acids: CAWSTQAQETQYF.

The chain carries TRBV5-1 and TRBJ2-5, with 9 bases that match TRBD2. Germline V gives CDR1 SGHRS, CDR2 YFSETQ. V shed 2 bases, J shed 7 bases, and the junction held 9 bases outside the gene matches. CDR3 length equals 15 residues. The CDR3 bases are TGCGCCAGCAGCTTCGGTACTAGCGGGCGAGGGACCCAGTACTTC. It translates to CASSFGTSGRGTQYF.

This chain connects TRBV5-6 to TRBJ2-5; D is possibly TRBD2 (6 bases). The J call could be wrong; TRBJ2-7 is a better fit for the DNA end. The CDR3 consists of 14 residues. Germline V gives CDR1 SGHDT, CDR2 YYEEEE. In DNA, the CDR3 is TGTGCCAGCAGTTTACGTGGACTAAGCTACGAGCAGTACTTC. This encodes CASSLRGLSYEQYF.

CDR3 residues: CASSVVGTGHYNEQFF. CDR3 DNA: TGTGCCAGCAGCGTAGTGGGCACCGGACACTACAATGAGCAGTTCTTC. The genes are TRBV9 and TRBJ2-1, with TRBD1 as a possible D gene (5 bases). The CDR3 is 16 amino acids. The germline V gene has CDR1 SGDLS and CDR2 YYNGEE. V lost 0 bases, J lost 3 bases, and 13 bases lay in between.

The chain carries TRBV6-1 and TRBJ1-2; D is possibly TRBD1 (5 bases). The germline CDR1 and CDR2 sequences are MNHNS and SASEGT. The CDR3 is 13 amino acids. V lost 2 bases to trimming and J lost 6 bases, with 10 bases between them. DNA for the CDR3: TGTGCCAGCAGTGAATGGCCCAGGGATGGCTACACCTTC. Its translation: CASSEWPRDGYTF.

This clone has a single count. The gene calls are TRBV5-1 and TRBJ1-1; D remains ambiguous. Germline-derived CDR1 and CDR2 are SGHRS and YFSETQ. This CDR3 comprises 16 residues. The V gene lost 0 bases and the J gene lost 5 bases, with 17 bases spanning the gap. The CDR3 protein is CASSLGGRQAGTEAFF. DNA of the CDR3: TGCGCCAGCAGCTTGGGCGGCCGGCAGGCGGGAACTGAAGCTTTCTTT.

This chain joins TRBV7-9 and TRBJ2-7, with D perhaps matching TRBD1 (5 bases). The germline V gene has CDR1 SEHNR and CDR2 FQNEAQ (reference sequence). Trimming pared 6 bases from V and 5 bases from J, leaving 17 bases between. The length of the CDR3 is 14 residues. Here the CDR3 reads CASSELSGNNEQYF. CDR3 coding DNA: TGTGCCAGCAGTGAGTTGTCAGGGAATAACGAGCAGTACTTC. Supplemented by reference TRBV7-9 and TRBJ2-7, the full variable domain reads DTGVSQNPRHKITKRGQNVTFRCDPISEHNRLYWYRQTLGQGPEFLTYFQNEAQLEKSRLLSDRFSAERPKGSFSTLEIQRTEQGDSAMYLCASSELSGNNEQYFGPGTRLTVT.

For the CDR3, the DNA is TGTGCCAGCAGCGTAGCGAAGGTCGGGGACACTGAAGCTTTCTTT. It encodes CASSVAKVGDTEAFF. The chain joins TRBV9 to TRBJ1-1, with D unclear. CDR3 length equals 15 residues. Germline CDR1 reads SGDLS; CDR2 reads YYNGEE. The V end was cut by 0 bases, the J end by 3 bases, with 12 bases between.

In DNA, the CDR3 is TGTGCCAGCAGCTTGTCGACTGACTACGAGCAGTACTTC. It yields the protein CASSLSTDYEQYF. The chain uses TRBV5-4 and TRBJ2-7; no clear D gene. The V end lost 1 base, the J end lost 3 bases, and 8 bases lay between the germline ends. CDR1 and CDR2 from the germline V gene are SGHNT and YYREEE (reference sequence). The CDR3 consists of 13 residues.

The chain has TRBV5-1 and TRBJ2-2; 7 bases match TRBD1. Germline values: CDR1 SGHRS, CDR2 YFSETQ. Trimming took 3 bases from V and 0 from J; bases not matched to a gene: 2. This CDR3 region has 15 residues. The CDR3 region has the DNA TGCGCCAGCAGCTCCGGGACAGCGAACACCGGGGAGCTGTTTTTT. Amino acids: CASSSGTANTGELFF.

The chain is built from TRBV6-1 and TRBJ1-5, with a possible D match to TRBD1 (6 bases). The germline V and J ends were trimmed by 5 bases and 3 bases, with 11 bases remaining between them. Germline CDR1 and CDR2: MNHNS and SASEGT. The CDR3 contains 14 residues. CDR3 loop: CASSQGNYNQPQHF. The CDR3 coding sequence is TGTGCCAGCAGTCAGGGGAATTACAATCAGCCCCAGCATTTT.

The V call is TRBV6-6, the J call TRBJ2-5, with TRBD2 matching 8 bases. CDR3 length: 15 amino acids. The junction had 11 bases not matched to a gene; V was cut back by 2 bases and J by 9 bases. Germline lookup yields CDR1 MNHNY and CDR2 SVGAGI (reference sequence). As DNA, the CDR3 is TGTGCCAGCAGTTACAAAGCGGGGGCCCCGGGGGCCCAGTACTTC. This sequence encodes CASSYKAGAPGAQYF.

The J gene is TRBJ2-7, the V gene TRBV6-6; D is possibly TRBD1 (5 bases). Germline V gene sequence: CDR1 MNHNY, CDR2 SVGAGI (reference sequence). Trimming removed 5 bases from V and 3 bases from J, with 14 bases in between. There are 14 residues in the CDR3. The CDR3 bases are TGTGCCAGCAGTGTAACAGGAAGGGGCTACGAGCAGTACTTC. It codes for CASSVTGRGYEQYF.

The chain has TRBV6-5 and TRBJ2-7; a weak D match, TRBD2 (6 bases). This CDR3 comprises 12 residues. V was cut by 8 bases and J by 2 bases, with 10 bases left in between. CDR1 and CDR2 (germline): MNHEY, SVGAGI. The CDR3 sequence is CASGGVAYEQYF. CDR3 bases: TGTGCCAGCGGCGGGGTTGCCTACGAGCAGTACTTC.

V is TRBV14 and J is TRBJ1-1; D gene ambiguous. V lost 5 bases, J lost 4 bases, and 5 bases lay in between. Germline V gene sequence: CDR1 SGHDN, CDR2 FVKESK. This CDR3 has 11 amino acids. CDR3 in amino acids: CASSYGTEAFF. In DNA form, the CDR3 reads TGTGCCAGCAGCTACGGCACTGAAGCTTTCTTT.

The gene calls are TRBV28 and TRBJ2-5; 8 bases map to TRBD1. Trimming removed 5 bases from V and 1 base from J; junction bases left unmatched: 12. Germline CDR1 MDHEN, CDR2 SYDVKM. CDR3 size: 17 residues. The CDR3 DNA is TGTGCCAGCAGTCCCCGAGGAGGACAGGGCAGCCAAGAGACCCAGTACTTC. Residues: CASSPRGGQGSQETQYF.

This clone was observed once. This chain uses TRBV10-3 with TRBJ2-7, with 8 bases matching TRBD1. The V and J ends lost 10 bases and 0 bases, in that order; junction bases with no gene match: 8. The CDR3 totals 14 residues. CDR1 is ENHRY and CDR2 is SYGVKD in the germline V gene. CDR3: CATLRTGSSYEQYF. In DNA, the CDR3 is TGTGCCACCCTAAGGACAGGGAGCTCCTACGAGCAGTACTTC.